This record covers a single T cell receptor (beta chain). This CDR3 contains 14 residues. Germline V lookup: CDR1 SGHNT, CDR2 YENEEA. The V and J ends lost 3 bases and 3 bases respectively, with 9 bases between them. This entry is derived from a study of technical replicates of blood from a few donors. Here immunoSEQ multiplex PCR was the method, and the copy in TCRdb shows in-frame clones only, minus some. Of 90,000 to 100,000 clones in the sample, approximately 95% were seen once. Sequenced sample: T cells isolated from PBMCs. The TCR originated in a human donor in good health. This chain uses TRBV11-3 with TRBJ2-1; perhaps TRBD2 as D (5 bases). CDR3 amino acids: CASSFAGNYNEQFF. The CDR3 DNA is TGTGCCAGCAGCTTTGCCGGGAACTACAATGAGCAGTTCTTC.